What follows describes a single TCR beta chain. CDR3 size: 16 residues. The germline V and J ends were trimmed by 4 bases and 0 bases, with 13 bases remaining between them. Germline loops: CDR1 MNHNS, CDR2 SASEGT. This entry comes from a study of blood T cell repertoires in COVID-19. Overall study context: Acute and convalescent COVID-19 specimens originated in the United States, Italy and Spain. PBMCs, B-cell-depleted T cells, or T cells provided the cDNA or gDNA that made up the material.

Authors' analysis steps: Amplifying reference gene primers gave estimates of nucleated cell counts. TCRdb's table, derived via immunoSEQ multiplex PCR, lists solely in-frame clones and lacks some. V and J calls plus clone size are reproduced from that table; the DNA served to infer D and trimming. The top ten hold 11% of the sample, which has around 130,000 clones, around 78% seen once. The chain uses TRBV6-1 and TRBJ1-3, with D perhaps TRBD1 (5 bases). This TCR derives from a human donor in a cohort sampled during active COVID-19. The sample consisted of peripheral blood. CDR3 sequence: CASSGLWGISGNTIYF. CDR3 in DNA: TGTGCCAGCAGTGGACTTTGGGGCATCTCTGGAAACACCATATATTTT.